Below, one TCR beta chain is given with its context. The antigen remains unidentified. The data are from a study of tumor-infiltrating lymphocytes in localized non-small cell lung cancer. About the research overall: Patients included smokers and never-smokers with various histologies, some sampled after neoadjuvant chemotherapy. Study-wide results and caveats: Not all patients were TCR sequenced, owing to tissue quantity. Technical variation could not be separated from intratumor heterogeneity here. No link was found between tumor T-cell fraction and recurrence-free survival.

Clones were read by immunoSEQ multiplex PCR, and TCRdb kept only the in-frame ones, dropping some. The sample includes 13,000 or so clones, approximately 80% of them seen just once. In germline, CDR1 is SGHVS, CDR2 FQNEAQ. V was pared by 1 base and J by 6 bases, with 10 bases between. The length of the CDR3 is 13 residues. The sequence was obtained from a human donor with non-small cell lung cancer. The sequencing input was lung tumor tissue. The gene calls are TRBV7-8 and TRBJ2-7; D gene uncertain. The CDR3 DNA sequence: TGTGCCAGCAGCTTAGGGGGTCTGAGCGAGCAGTACTTC. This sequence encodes CASSLGGLSEQYF.